This T cell receptor (beta chain) was captured in a study of cytomegalovirus exposure and HLA in healthy donors. PCR involved 60 Vbeta and 13 Jbeta primers. Clones were read by immunoSEQ multiplex PCR, and TCRdb kept only the in-frame ones, dropping some. Of around 220,000 clones listed, roughly four fifths were seen once; the top ten hold 0.2% to 0.25%. This clone was observed once. The length of the CDR3 is 16 residues. With V trimmed by 3 bases and J by 4 bases, 3 bases remained unmatched. Per germline, CDR1 SGHNT and CDR2 YYREEE (reference sequence). Sequences were obtained from PBMCs. This chain joins TRBV5-4 and TRBJ2-3; the match to TRBD2 covers 15 bases. This clonotype was obtained from a girl aged 2 to 10 in good health and CMV-seronegative. CDR3 nucleotide sequence: TGTGCCAGCAGCTCCGGACTAGCGGGAGGGTCAGATACGCAGTATTTT. Residues: CASSSGLAGGSDTQYF.